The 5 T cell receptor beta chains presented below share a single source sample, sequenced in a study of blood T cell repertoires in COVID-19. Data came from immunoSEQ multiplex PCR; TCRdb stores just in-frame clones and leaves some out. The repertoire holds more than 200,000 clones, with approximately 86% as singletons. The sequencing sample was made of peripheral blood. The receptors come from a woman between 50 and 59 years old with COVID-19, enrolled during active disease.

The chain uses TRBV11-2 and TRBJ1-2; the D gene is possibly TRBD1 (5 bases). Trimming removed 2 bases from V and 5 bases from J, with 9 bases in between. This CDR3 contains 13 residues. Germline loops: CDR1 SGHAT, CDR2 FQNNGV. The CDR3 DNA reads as TGTGCCAGCAGCTTATACCAGGGTTATGGCTACACCTTC. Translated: CASSLYQGYGYTF.

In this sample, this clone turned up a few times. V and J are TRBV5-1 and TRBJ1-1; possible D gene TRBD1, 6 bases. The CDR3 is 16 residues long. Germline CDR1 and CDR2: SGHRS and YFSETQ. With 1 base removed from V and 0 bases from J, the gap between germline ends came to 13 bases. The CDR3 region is CASSLNVRGLNTEAFF. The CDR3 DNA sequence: TGCGCCAGCAGCTTGAATGTCAGGGGCTTGAACACTGAAGCTTTCTTT. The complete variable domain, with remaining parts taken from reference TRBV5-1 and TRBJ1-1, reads KAGVTQTPRYLIKTRGQQVTLSCSPISGHRSVSWYQQTPGQGLQFLFEYFSETQRNKGNFPGRFSGRQFSNSRSEMNVSTLELGDSALYLCASSLNVRGLNTEAFFGQGTRLTVV.

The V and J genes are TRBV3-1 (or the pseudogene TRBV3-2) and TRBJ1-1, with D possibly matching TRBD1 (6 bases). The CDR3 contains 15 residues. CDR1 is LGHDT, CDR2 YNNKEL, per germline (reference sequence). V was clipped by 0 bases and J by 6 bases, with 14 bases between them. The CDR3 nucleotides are TGTGCCAGCAGCCAAGACAGGGGTGGGAGGGCTGAAGCTTTCTTT. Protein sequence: CASSQDRGGRAEAFF.

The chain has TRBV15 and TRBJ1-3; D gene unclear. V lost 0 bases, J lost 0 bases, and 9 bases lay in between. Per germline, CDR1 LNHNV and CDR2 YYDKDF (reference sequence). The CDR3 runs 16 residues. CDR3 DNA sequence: TGTGCCACCAGCAGAGATCTAGGCCCCTCTGGAAACACCATATATTTT. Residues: CATSRDLGPSGNTIYF.

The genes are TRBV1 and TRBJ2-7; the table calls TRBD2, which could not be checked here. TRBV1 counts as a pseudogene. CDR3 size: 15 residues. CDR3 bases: TGCACCAGCAGCCAAGATTGTCCCGTCATATCCGGAGCGCTCTTC. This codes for CTSSQDCPVISGALF.